These 27 T cell receptor beta chains originate from one sample sequenced in a study of blood T cell repertoires in COVID-19. The repertoire was sequenced with immunoSEQ multiplex PCR; TCRdb's copy has only in-frame clones and lacks some. The sample carries about 190,000 clones, nearly 90% recorded once. Sequenced material: peripheral blood. These receptors originate from a middle-aged woman who had recovered from COVID-19.

In this sample, this clone turned up a few times. This rearrangement joins TRBV7-8 to TRBJ1-2, with 9 bases aligning to TRBD1. The CDR3 spans 20 residues. CDR1 SGHVS and CDR2 FQNEAQ come from the germline V gene. V lost 1 base to trimming and J lost 4 bases; unmatched junction nucleotides: 19. The CDR3 region is CASSLESGGTGRVWGYGYTF. In nucleotides, the CDR3 is TGTGCCAGCAGCTTAGAATCCGGAGGGACAGGGAGGGTTTGGGGCTATGGCTACACCTTC.

This sequence joins TRBV29-1 and TRBJ2-1, with 7 bases identical to TRBD2. The CDR3 covers 15 residues. V shed 4 bases and J 5 bases; nucleotides not matched to a gene: 11. From germline, CDR1 is SQVTM and CDR2 ANQGSEA. CDR3 bases: TGCAGCGTTGCCCTCAGACTAGCTATGAACAATGAGCAGTTCTTC. This codes for CSVALRLAMNNEQFF.

The J gene is TRBJ1-3, the V gene TRBV4-1; the match to TRBD1 covers 8 bases. Germline-derived CDR1 and CDR2 are MGHRA and YSYEKL. The CDR3 spans 17 residues. J lost 0 bases, V lost 2 bases, and 6 bases had no gene match. The CDR3 here is CASSQPGQGPSGNTIYF. CDR3 nucleotides: TGCGCCAGCAGCCAACCCGGACAGGGACCCTCTGGAAACACCATATATTTT.

The chain employs TRBV11-2 and TRBJ1-1; possibly TRBD1 for D (6 bases). The length of the CDR3 is 16 residues. The ends were cut back, 3 bases at V and 1 base at J, with 15 bases in the middle. Germline CDR1 and CDR2: SGHAT and FQNNGV. The CDR3 sequence is CASSFFLRTENTEAFF. CDR3 DNA: TGTGCCAGCAGCTTTTTCCTTAGGACAGAGAACACTGAAGCTTTCTTT. Full variable domain (outside the CDR3, taken from reference TRBV11-2 and TRBJ1-1): EAGVAQSPRYKIIEKRQSVAFWCNPISGHATLYWYQQILGQGPKLLIQFQNNGVVDDSQLPKDRFSAERLKGVDSTLKIQPAKLEDSAVYLCASSFFLRTENTEAFFGQGTRLTVV.

V is TRBV25-1 and J is TRBJ1-4; D remains ambiguous. Trimming took 6 bases from V and 2 from J, leaving 16 bases between them. The CDR3 has 16 amino acids. CDR1 MGHDK and CDR2 SYGVNS come from the germline V gene. In DNA form, the CDR3 reads TGTGCCAGCAGCCCCATAACGGGGAAGACTAATGAAAAACTGTTTTTT. This sequence encodes CASSPITGKTNEKLFF.

The rearrangement joins TRBV28 to TRBJ2-5, with D possibly matching TRBD2 (6 bases). This CDR3 has 16 residues. V was pared by 1 base and J by 1 base, with 13 bases between. CDR1 is MDHEN, CDR2 SYDVKM, per germline. In nucleotides, the CDR3 is TGTGCCAGCAGTTTATCGCGGGGCCCTGCCCAAGAGACCCAGTACTTC. It specifies CASSLSRGPAQETQYF.

V usage is TRBV27 and J usage is TRBJ2-7, with TRBD1 identical over 8 bases. CDR1 MNHEY and CDR2 SMNVEV come from the germline V gene (reference sequence). J was trimmed by 1 base and V by 6 bases; bases with no gene match: 8. The CDR3 has 15 amino acids. CDR3 in amino acids: CASRPTRQGSYEQYF. The CDR3 bases are TGTGCCAGCAGGCCTACCAGACAGGGGTCCTACGAGCAGTACTTC.

This clone was seen a single time. The rearrangement links TRBV23-1 to TRBJ2-5, with a tentative D call TRBD2 (5 bases). TRBV23-1 is an ORF; its function is uncertain. The V end was cut by 0 bases, the J end by 5 bases, with 13 bases between. The CDR3 runs 15 residues. The CDR3 region has the DNA TGCGCCAGCAGTCAATCGGACCGCGGCGGGGAGACCCAGTACTTC. It yields the protein CASSQSDRGGETQYF.

The rearrangement joins TRBV9 to TRBJ2-5, with 12 bases aligning to TRBD2. CDR1 is SGDLS and CDR2 is YYNGEE in the germline V gene. The V gene end was trimmed by 4 bases and the J gene end by 5 bases; junction bases not matched to a gene: 12. The CDR3 loop spans 17 amino acids. The CDR3 coding sequence is TGTGCCAGCAGCCCTTCTAGCGGGAGGGGGATGAGCGAGACCCAGTACTTC. Its protein product is CASSPSSGRGMSETQYF.

This chain connects TRBV28 to TRBJ1-2; possibly TRBD1 for D (5 bases). Deletions cut 4 bases from V and 4 bases from J, with 7 bases between. CDR3 length: 12 amino acids. Germline-derived CDR1 and CDR2 are MDHEN and SYDVKM. The CDR3 protein is CASSWGSYGYTF. CDR3 sequence (DNA): TGTGCCAGCAGTTGGGGCAGCTATGGCTACACCTTC.

The V call is TRBV19, the J call TRBJ1-1, with TRBD1 as a possible D gene (5 bases). Germline lookup yields CDR1 LNHDA and CDR2 SQIVND (reference sequence). This CDR3 comprises 14 residues. V lost 7 bases to trimming and J lost 4 bases, with 16 bases between them. CDR3 amino acids: CASMGEVSGTEAFF. As DNA, the CDR3 is TGTGCCAGTATGGGGGAGGTTTCGGGCACTGAAGCTTTCTTT.

This chain joins TRBV5-1 and TRBJ2-5; a possible D gene is TRBD2 (5 bases). The CDR3 is 15 amino acids. V was pared by 1 base and J by 0 bases, with 10 bases between. Germline V CDR1 and CDR2: SGHRS, YFSETQ. CDR3 loop: CASSLPTADQETQYF. DNA for the CDR3: TGCGCCAGCAGCTTGCCCACAGCGGACCAAGAGACCCAGTACTTC. The variable domain in full, with the rest retrieved from reference TRBV5-1 and TRBJ2-5, is KAGVTQTPRYLIKTRGQQVTLSCSPISGHRSVSWYQQTPGQGLQFLFEYFSETQRNKGNFPGRFSGRQFSNSRSEMNVSTLELGDSALYLCASSLPTADQETQYFGPGTRLLVL.

The V and J genes are TRBV16 and TRBJ2-1; D is ambiguous. Deletions cut 3 bases from V and 4 bases from J, with 13 bases between. There are 15 residues in the CDR3. Germline CDR1 KGHSY, CDR2 FQNENV. The CDR3 loop is CASSQRNEVYNEQFF. Here the CDR3 DNA reads TGTGCCAGCAGCCAGAGGAACGAGGTATACAATGAGCAGTTCTTC.

The chain recombines TRBV6-4 with TRBJ2-7; 9 bases line up with TRBD2. This CDR3 has 20 residues. CDR1 and CDR2 from the germline V gene are MRHNA and SNTAGT. V dropped 4 bases and J dropped 0; count of bases not matched to a gene: 19. The CDR3 nucleotides read TGTGCCAGCAGTGCAGGGGATCCATGGACTAGCGAGTTGAGCTCCTACGAGCAGTACTTC. Translated, it gives CASSAGDPWTSELSSYEQYF.

This clone was seen a single time. The CDR3 nucleotides are TGCGCCAGCAGCCAAGACTGGGGGATGTTGGGGAGGTCTTTCTCCTACGAGCAGTACTTC. Amino acid sequence: CASSQDWGMLGRSFSYEQYF. The chain is built from TRBV4-1 and TRBJ2-7; D perhaps matches TRBD2 (6 bases). Germline CDR1 is MGHRA and CDR2 is YSYEKL. V lost 0 bases, J lost 0 bases, and 24 bases lay in between. The CDR3 sequence is 20 residues long.

The chain has TRBV7-8 and TRBJ1-2, with 9 nucleotides matching TRBD1. The germline gives CDR1 SGHVS, CDR2 FQNEAQ. CDR3 length: 19 residues. V dropped 3 bases and J dropped 7; count of bases not matched to a gene: 21. This chain's CDR3 is CASSLGPGQGRRREGGYTF. CDR3 DNA: TGTGCCAGCAGCTTGGGGCCGGGACAGGGACGGCGGAGAGAGGGTGGCTACACCTTC.

This clone was counted once. V usage is TRBV5-8 and J usage is TRBJ1-1; the D gene is possibly TRBD1 (5 bases). The germline V gene encodes CDR1 SGHTS and CDR2 YDEGEE. This CDR3 comprises 17 residues. V gave up 0 bases and J gave up 4 bases, with 19 bases separating them. The CDR3 protein is CASSLERYRQGVTEAFF. In nucleotides, the CDR3 is TGTGCCAGCAGCTTGGAGCGCTACAGGCAAGGGGTCACTGAAGCTTTCTTT. The full variable domain, completed using reference TRBV5-8 and TRBJ1-1, is EAGVTQSPTHLIKTRGQQATLRCSPISGHTSVYWYQQALGLGLQFLLWYDEGEERNRGNFPPRFSGRQFPNYSSELNVNALELEDSALYLCASSLERYRQGVTEAFFGQGTRLTVV.

V usage is TRBV23-1 and J usage is TRBJ1-1; 7 positions match TRBD1. TRBV23-1 has ORF status, its function being uncertain. V was clipped by 4 bases and J by 11 bases; unmatched bases: 7. The CDR3 sequence is 12 residues long. As DNA, the CDR3 is TGCGCCAGCAGTCTAGACGACAGGGACGCTTTCTTT. Its translation is CASSLDDRDAFF.

The J gene is TRBJ2-4, the V gene TRBV10-3; D is unresolved. CDR3 length: 16 residues. Germline V gene data show CDR1 as ENHRY and CDR2 as SYGVKD. V was cut by 1 base and J by 0 bases, with 10 bases left in between. Here the CDR3 DNA reads TGTGCCATCAGTGAGTTACAGACACTAGCCAAAAACATTCAGTACTTC. This codes for CAISELQTLAKNIQYF.

V and J are TRBV19 and TRBJ1-5, with TRBD1 as a possible D gene (6 bases). Trimming left V 5 bases short and J 3 bases short, with 11 bases between. Germline values: CDR1 LNHDA, CDR2 SQIVND (reference sequence). This CDR3 is 14 amino acids long. The DNA for the CDR3 is TGTGCCAGTAGTCGCCGGGACACCAATCAGCCCCAGCATTTT. This sequence encodes CASSRRDTNQPQHF.

The chain joins TRBV28 to TRBJ2-3; maybe TRBD2 (6 bases). The CDR3 is made up of 17 amino acids. Germline loops: CDR1 MDHEN, CDR2 SYDVKM. V was shortened by 3 bases and J by 1 base, with 17 bases between the two germline ends. As DNA, the CDR3 is TGTGCCAGCAGTTTCCCCGGGGACTCGTCCCGCACAGATACGCAGTATTTT. It yields the protein CASSFPGDSSRTDTQYF.

CDR3 bases: TGTGCCAGCAGCTTGGGTTTTTCGACAGCGAGTTATGGCTACACCTTC. Residues: CASSLGFSTASYGYTF. The V and J genes are TRBV5-6 and TRBJ1-2; weak D call: TRBD1 (5 bases). CDR3 size: 16 residues. V gave up 0 bases and J gave up 5 bases, with 17 bases separating them. In germline, CDR1 is SGHDT, CDR2 YYEEEE.

This clone was detected once. The genes are TRBV12-5 and TRBJ2-2; no definite D call. The V gene lost 6 bases and the J gene lost 11 bases, with 10 bases spanning the gap. This CDR3 has 11 residues. CDR1 is LGHNT, CDR2 FRNRAP, per germline. Here the CDR3 reads CASGVSRELFF. In DNA, the CDR3 is TGTGCTAGTGGCGTATCGCGAGAGCTGTTTTTT.

The V and J genes are TRBV7-6 and TRBJ2-5; D is undetermined. The V and J ends lost 4 bases and 2 bases respectively, with 2 bases between them. The CDR3 sequence is 11 residues long. Germline CDR1 reads SGHVS; CDR2 reads FNYEAQ. As DNA, the CDR3 is TGTGCCAGCAGCTCACAAGAGACCCAGTACTTC. Protein: CASSSQETQYF.

This chain connects TRBV28 to TRBJ1-2; 7 nucleotides align to TRBD1. V gave up 5 bases and J gave up 4 bases; unmatched junction bases: 4. This CDR3 comprises 13 residues. The V gene's germline CDR1 is MDHEN and CDR2 SYDVKM. The CDR3, as DNA: TGTGCCAGCAGTCAGACAGGGCCCTATGGCTACACCTTC. Translation gives CASSQTGPYGYTF.

The chain employs TRBV30 and TRBJ1-1; tentative D call: TRBD1 (6 bases). The CDR3 spans 13 residues. Trimming removed 3 bases at V and 4 bases at J, with 12 bases between. Germline lookup yields CDR1 GTSNPN and CDR2 SVGIG (reference sequence). CDR3 protein: CAWSRGLGTEAFF. The DNA for the CDR3 is TGTGCCTGGAGCAGGGGTCTGGGCACTGAAGCTTTCTTT.

The gene calls are TRBV6-2 or TRBV6-3 and TRBJ1-2; D unclear. This CDR3 contains 14 residues. Germline CDR1 reads MNHEY; CDR2 reads SVGEGT. Trimming pared 0 bases from V and 2 bases from J, leaving 7 bases between. The CDR3: CASSYSGSNYGYTF. The CDR3 coding sequence is TGTGCCAGCAGTTACTCGGGCAGCAACTATGGCTACACCTTC.